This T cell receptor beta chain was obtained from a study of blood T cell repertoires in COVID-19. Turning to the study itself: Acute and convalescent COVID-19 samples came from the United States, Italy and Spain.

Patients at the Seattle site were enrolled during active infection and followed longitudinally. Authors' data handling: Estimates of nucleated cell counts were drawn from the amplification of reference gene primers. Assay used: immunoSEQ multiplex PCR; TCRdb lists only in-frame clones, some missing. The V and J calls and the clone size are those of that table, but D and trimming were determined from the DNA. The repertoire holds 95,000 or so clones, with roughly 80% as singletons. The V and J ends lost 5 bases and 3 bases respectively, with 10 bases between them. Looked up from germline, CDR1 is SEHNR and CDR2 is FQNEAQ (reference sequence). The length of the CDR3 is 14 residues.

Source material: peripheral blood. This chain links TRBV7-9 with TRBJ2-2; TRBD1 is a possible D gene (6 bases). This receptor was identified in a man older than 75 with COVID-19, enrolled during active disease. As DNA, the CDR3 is TGTGCCAGCAGCCCAGGGGTGGACACCGGGGAGCTGTTTTTT. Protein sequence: CASSPGVDTGELFF.